These 14 T cell receptor beta chains originate from one sample sequenced in a study of CD8 T cells in ankylosing spondylitis. TCRdb fed the 5' RACE reads into MiXCR, producing one record per CDR3 protein. This table holds under 250,000 distinct CDR3 sequences, about 10% found once. The sequencing input was blood, either unsorted or a sorted T cell fraction (not recorded which). The source is a male donor with ankylosing spondylitis or in good health (not recorded which).

V is TRBV3-1 and J is TRBJ2-2; D might be TRBD2 (6 bases). The V end was cut by 4 bases, the J end by 3 bases, with 12 bases between. There are 15 residues in the CDR3. Germline loops: CDR1 LGHDT, CDR2 YNNKEL (reference sequence). The CDR3 DNA is TGTGCCAGCAGCCCCAAACGGGACTACACCGGGGAGCTGTTTTTT. Residues: CASSPKRDYTGELFF.

This clonotype appeared many times. V gene TRBV10-2 combines with J gene TRBJ1-1; D is unclear. The CDR3 totals 13 residues. The V end lost 6 bases, the J end lost 1 base, and 9 bases lay between the germline ends. Germline CDR1 and CDR2: WSHSY and SAAADI. The CDR3 DNA follows: TGCGCCAGCAGGGCCCTACCGAACACTGAAGCTTTCTTT. Amino acid sequence: CASRALPNTEAFF.

This clonotype was recorded many times. The V gene is TRBV5-1, the J gene TRBJ2-1; 10 positions agree with TRBD2. J was trimmed by 6 bases and V by 4 bases; bases with no gene match: 4. The CDR3 runs 14 residues. Germline lookup yields CDR1 SGHRS and CDR2 YFSETQ. The CDR3 here is CASSGSGRGNEQFF. As DNA, the CDR3 is TGCGCCAGCAGCGGAAGCGGGAGGGGCAATGAGCAGTTCTTC.

This clonotype was recorded many times. CDR3 in DNA: TGCAGCGTTGAACTGCCCTCCGCAGGCTACGAGCAGTACTTC. Encoded protein: CSVELPSAGYEQYF. The chain uses TRBV29-1 and TRBJ2-7; D call uncertain. V was trimmed by 2 bases and J by 3 bases, leaving 14 bases between them. The CDR3 contains 14 residues. Germline assignment: CDR1 SQVTM and CDR2 ANQGSEA.

This clonotype was counted ten times or more. The chain is built from TRBV20-1 and TRBJ2-1; possible D gene TRBD1, 6 bases. The CDR3 is made up of 14 amino acids. Per the germline V gene, CDR1 is DFQATT and CDR2 is SNEGSKA (reference sequence). Trimming left V 6 bases short and J 7 bases short, with 19 bases between. The DNA of the CDR3 is TGCAGTGCGGAATTGAAGGGACATAGAAATGAGCAGTTCTTC. This codes for CSAELKGHRNEQFF.

This clonotype was seen ten or more times. The chain couples TRBV20-1 to TRBJ1-2; D is perhaps TRBD1 (6 bases). CDR1 is DFQATT, CDR2 SNEGSKA, per germline (reference sequence). With 6 bases removed from V and 8 bases from J, the gap between germline ends came to 22 bases. The CDR3 is 14 residues long. The CDR3 loop is CSASGRGTRGGYTF. The CDR3 coding sequence is TGCAGTGCCTCCGGCAGGGGTACCCGGGGGGGCTACACCTTC.

As for this clonotype: A read error may explain this, as a much larger clone is one base away. The DNA for the CDR3 is TGTGCCAGCAGCTTAGCGCACAGGGGCAATGAGCAGTTCTTC. Protein sequence: CASSLAHRGNEQFF. The chain joins TRBV7-9 to TRBJ2-1; 7 bases agree with TRBD1. The CDR3 is 14 amino acids. Germline V gene lookup returns CDR1 SEHNR and CDR2 FQNEAQ (reference sequence). The J segment lost 6 bases and the V segment lost 0 bases, leaving 2 bases of the junction unmatched.

This clonotype was recorded many times. The chain links TRBV20-1 to TRBJ2-1; the match to TRBD2 covers 8 bases. This CDR3 is 13 amino acids long. CDR1 DFQATT and CDR2 SNEGSKA come from the germline V gene (reference sequence). With 3 bases clipped from V and 6 bases from J, the junction kept 4 bases outside the gene matches. The CDR3: CSASGRAANEQFF. The CDR3 DNA follows: TGCAGTGCTAGCGGGAGGGCGGCCAATGAGCAGTTCTTC.

This chain joins TRBV5-1 and TRBJ2-1, with D tentatively TRBD2 (7 bases). The CDR3 is 16 residues long. Germline CDR1 and CDR2: SGHRS and YFSETQ. The V end lost 6 bases, the J end lost 6 bases, and 22 bases lay between the germline ends. The DNA of the CDR3 is TGCGCCAGCAACGCCTGGGGGGGCGCGAGGGGCAATGAGCAGTTCTTC. It yields the protein CASNAWGGARGNEQFF.

The table lists this clonotype with a few counts. This chain uses TRBV20-1 with TRBJ2-2; a possible D gene is TRBD2 (5 bases). Germline values: CDR1 DFQATT, CDR2 SNEGSKA (reference sequence). This CDR3 comprises 15 residues. V lost 6 bases and J 7 bases, leaving 21 bases between the germline ends. CDR3 amino acids: CSATVSVGRVGELFF. The CDR3, as DNA: TGCAGTGCCACGGTCAGTGTAGGGAGAGTCGGGGAGCTGTTTTTT.

This clonotype came up a few times. The rearrangement uses TRBV25-1 and TRBJ1-3; D remains unclear. Trimming cost V 2 bases and J 0 bases, with 8 bases left between them. Looked up from germline, CDR1 is MGHDK and CDR2 is SYGVNS. CDR3 length equals 15 residues. The CDR3 sequence is CASSELSDSGNTIYF. The CDR3, as DNA: TGTGCCAGCAGTGAACTCTCAGACTCTGGAAACACCATATATTTT. Full variable domain (outside the CDR3, taken from reference TRBV25-1 and TRBJ1-3): EADIYQTPRYLVIGTGKKITLECSQTMGHDKMYWYQQDPGMELHLIHYSYGVNSTEKGDLSSESTVSRIRTEHFPLTLESARPSHTSQYLCASSELSDSGNTIYFGEGSWLTVV.

This clonotype was recorded a few times. CDR3 coding DNA: TGTGCCAGCAGCCAAGATACGACAGGGGTCTCCTACGAGCAGTACTTC. This encodes CASSQDTTGVSYEQYF. The chain combines TRBV4-2 with TRBJ2-7, with 8 positions matching TRBD1. Germline V CDR1 and CDR2: LGHNA, YNFKEQ. V dropped 0 bases and J dropped 0; count of bases not matched to a gene: 4. The CDR3 covers 16 residues.

In this sample, this clonotype turned up many times. The chain uses TRBV4-1 and TRBJ2-2; 10 nucleotides match TRBD1. V was pared by 1 base and J by 3 bases, with 5 bases of the junction left unmatched. The CDR3 is 17 residues long. In germline, CDR1 is MGHRA, CDR2 YSYEKL. This chain's CDR3 is CASSQGGTGDYTGELFF. The CDR3 nucleotides read TGCGCCAGCAGCCAAGGGGGGACAGGGGATTACACCGGGGAGCTGTTTTTT.

This clonotype showed up many times. The gene calls are TRBV5-1 and TRBJ2-7; 10 bases align to TRBD2. Germline CDR1 reads SGHRS; CDR2 reads YFSETQ. V shed 4 bases, J shed 5 bases, and the junction held 12 bases outside the gene matches. This CDR3 has 16 residues. The CDR3 reads CASSLDASGGTHEQYF. CDR3 sequence (DNA): TGCGCCAGCAGCCTGGATGCTAGCGGGGGAACACACGAGCAGTACTTC. The entire variable domain, with the rest obtained from reference TRBV5-1 and TRBJ2-7, is as follows: KAGVTQTPRYLIKTRGQQVTLSCSPISGHRSVSWYQQTPGQGLQFLFEYFSETQRNKGNFPGRFSGRQFSNSRSEMNVSTLELGDSALYLCASSLDASGGTHEQYFGPGTRLTVT.